The T cell receptor (beta chain) described here comes from a study of OX40 agonist ivuxolimab in advanced cancers. The wider study: Participants, 70% to 90% male, averaged approximately 56 years of age, ranging from roughly 23 to 80. Findings and limits, study-wide: Certain nonresponding patients likewise had low normalized T-cell clonal expansion. Researchers did not determine the expanded peripheral T cells' antigen specificity.

Repertoires were generated with immunoSEQ multiplex PCR, while TCRdb's copy carries only in-frame clones and drops some. The sample yields approximately 25,000 clones, approximately 86% seen once. About this clone itself: Antigen unknown.

The length of the CDR3 is 12 residues. In germline, CDR1 is SNHLY, CDR2 FYNNEI. The V and J ends lost 5 bases and 13 bases respectively, with 15 bases between them. The receptor was isolated from an adult with an advanced solid tumor such as melanoma, head and neck, liver or kidney cancer. This chain joins TRBV2 and TRBJ2-4; D gene uncertain. The material was CD4+ or CD8+ T cells sorted from blood, obtained in a trial of the OX40 agonist ivuxolimab. The CDR3 loop is CASSYMTPAQYF. The CDR3 DNA follows: TGTGCCAGCAGTTATATGACTCCAGCCCAGTACTTC.